The 11 T cell receptor beta chains below were found in one sample sequenced in a study of CD8+CD57+ T cells in acquired aplastic anemia. The study profiled TCR beta VDJ and CDR3 using genomic DNA as template. TCRdb redid the calling of the reads with MiXCR, one entry per CDR3 protein. This sample yields 100,000 to 150,000 distinct CDR3 sequences, of which 58% are seen a single time; roughly 32% belongs to the top ten. CD8+CD57+ cell expansion, shown by flow cytometry, had occurred in the patients selected for sequencing. Material for sequencing was sorted CD4+, CD8+, or CD8+CD57+ T cells (not recorded which) from PBMCs. These receptors originate from a human donor with aplastic anemia.

Regarding this clonotype: The junction shows a germline mismatch at one end, possibly a read error. This chain connects TRBV7-9 to TRBJ2-7, with TRBD2 matching 10 bases. The CDR3 totals 14 residues. Germline values: CDR1 SEHNR, CDR2 FQNEAQ (reference sequence). The CDR3 protein is CASSVAGGTYEQYF. CDR3 coding DNA: TGTGCCAGCAGCGTAGCGGGGGGCACCTACGAGCAGTACTTC.

The sample holds a few counts of this clonotype. This may be a read error, as it is one base from a much larger clone. The chain is built from TRBV4-2 and TRBJ2-7, with TRBD2 identical over 10 bases. Germline V gene sequence: CDR1 LGHNA, CDR2 YNFKEQ. V shed 2 bases and J 4 bases; nucleotides not matched to a gene: 8. This CDR3 region has 16 residues. The CDR3, as DNA: TGTGCCAGCAGCCAAAGCGAGGGACTAGCGAAATACGAGCAGTACTTC. Amino acids: CASSQSEGLAKYEQYF.

The chain carries TRBV19 and TRBJ1-5; D gene ambiguous. There are 13 residues in the CDR3. Deletions cut 3 bases from V and 6 bases from J, with 9 bases between. Germline V CDR1 and CDR2: LNHDA, SQIVND (reference sequence). This CDR3 is CASSIIPGQPQHF. The CDR3 bases are TGTGCCAGTAGTATTATTCCCGGTCAGCCCCAGCATTTT.

J is TRBJ1-5 and V is TRBV11-2; no clear D gene. The V and J ends lost 6 bases and 4 bases respectively, with 19 bases between them. The CDR3 runs 16 residues. CDR1 and CDR2 from the germline V gene are SGHAT and FQNNGV. CDR3 bases: TGTGCCAGCAGTTCTTCAATGGGAGAGCATAATCAGCCCCAGCATTTT. This encodes CASSSSMGEHNQPQHF.

The V and J genes are TRBV20-1 and TRBJ2-1; 8 nucleotides line up with TRBD2. This CDR3 region has 14 residues. Germline V gene data show CDR1 as DFQATT and CDR2 as SNEGSKA (reference sequence). With 5 bases clipped from V and 5 bases from J, the junction kept 8 bases outside the gene matches. The CDR3: CSAPRGGNNNEQFF. CDR3 nucleotides: TGCAGTGCTCCCCGGGGGGGGAACAACAATGAGCAGTTCTTC.

The chain is built from TRBV2 and TRBJ1-1; no definite D call. The CDR3 runs 13 residues. Germline V gene data show CDR1 as SNHLY and CDR2 as FYNNEI. Trimming removed 5 bases at V and 8 bases at J, with 15 bases between. CDR3 sequence reads: CASSLDPSQEAFF. CDR3 in DNA: TGTGCCAGCAGTTTAGATCCCAGCCAAGAAGCTTTCTTT.

In this sample, this clonotype turned up a few times. The rearrangement links TRBV19 to TRBJ2-1; D uncertain. The germline V gene encodes CDR1 LNHDA and CDR2 SQIVND (reference sequence). V was clipped by 4 bases and J by 6 bases, with 4 bases between them. The CDR3 runs to 11 residues. The CDR3 sequence: CASSRFNEQFF. The CDR3 coding sequence is TGTGCCAGTAGTAGGTTCAATGAGCAGTTCTTC.

CDR3 loop: CSVLEQGGRTDTQYF. Here the CDR3 DNA reads TGCAGCGTTCTCGAACAGGGGGGACGTACAGATACGCAGTATTTT. This rearrangement joins TRBV29-1 to TRBJ2-3, with 8 bases lining up with TRBD1. CDR3 length: 15 amino acids. Losses at the gene ends were 5 bases for V and 3 bases for J; bases not matched to a gene: 10. In germline, CDR1 is SQVTM, CDR2 ANQGSEA.

The V gene is TRBV15, the J gene TRBJ2-2; 9 nucleotides align to TRBD2. The CDR3 is made up of 18 amino acids. Germline V gives CDR1 LNHNV, CDR2 YYDKDF (reference sequence). With 1 base clipped from V and 4 bases from J, the junction kept 10 bases outside the gene matches. The CDR3 DNA follows: TGTGCCACCAGCAGAGGCCCAGCGGGAGGAGGTGGCACCGGGGAGCTGTTTTTT. This translates into CATSRGPAGGGGTGELFF.

This chain joins TRBV20-1 and TRBJ2-7; TRBD1 aligns across 10 bases. Germline loops: CDR1 DFQATT, CDR2 SNEGSKA (reference sequence). After removal of 5 bases from V and 3 bases from J, the junction contained 4 bases not matched to a gene. The CDR3 has 13 amino acids. CDR3 sequence (DNA): TGCAGTGCTGGAGGGACAGGGGACTACGAGCAGTACTTC. This codes for CSAGGTGDYEQYF.

On this clonotype itself: A clone one base away is much larger, so this may be a read error. The chain combines TRBV28 with TRBJ2-7; D perhaps matches TRBD2 (5 bases). V shed 3 bases and J shed 2 bases, with 11 bases lying between them. The CDR3 loop spans 14 amino acids. CDR1 and CDR2 from the germline V gene are MDHEN and SYDVKM. CDR3 sequence reads: CASSFDGGPYEQYF. The CDR3, as DNA: TGTGCCAGCAGTTTCGATGGAGGACCCTACGAGCAGTACTTC. Full variable domain (remainder filled in from reference TRBV28 and TRBJ2-7): DVKVTQSSRYLVKRTGEKVFLECVQDMDHENMFWYRQDPGLGLRLIYFSYDVKMKEKGDIPEGYSVSREKKERFSLILESASTNQTSMYLCASSFDGGPYEQYFGPGTRLTVT.